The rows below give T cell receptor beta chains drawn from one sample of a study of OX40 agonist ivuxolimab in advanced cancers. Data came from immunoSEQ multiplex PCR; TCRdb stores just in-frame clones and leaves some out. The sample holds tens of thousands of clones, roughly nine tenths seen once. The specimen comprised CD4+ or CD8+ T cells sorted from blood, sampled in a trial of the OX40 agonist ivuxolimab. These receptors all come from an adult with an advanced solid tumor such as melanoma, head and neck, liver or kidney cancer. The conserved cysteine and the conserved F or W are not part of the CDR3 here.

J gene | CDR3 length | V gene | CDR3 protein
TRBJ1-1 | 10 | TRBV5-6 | ASSLQNTEAF
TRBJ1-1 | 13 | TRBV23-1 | ASTQGYLMNTEAF
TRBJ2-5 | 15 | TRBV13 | ASSPGTGGPAGETQY
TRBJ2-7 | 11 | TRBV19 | ASSIFPRYEQY
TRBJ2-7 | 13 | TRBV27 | ASTHQPVGGFEQY
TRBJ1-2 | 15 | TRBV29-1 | SVGGGETLFANYGYT
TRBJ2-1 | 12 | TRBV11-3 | ASSPRTGFNEQF
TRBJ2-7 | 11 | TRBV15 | ATSTGQSYEQY
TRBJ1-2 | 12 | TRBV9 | ASSGYRDRWGYT
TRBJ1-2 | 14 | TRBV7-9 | ASSLKLTGTPYGYT
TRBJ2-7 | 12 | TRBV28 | ASSDTGFSYEQY
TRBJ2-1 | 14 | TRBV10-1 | ASSESLAEPYNEQF
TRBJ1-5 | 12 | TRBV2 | ASSEWESNQPQH
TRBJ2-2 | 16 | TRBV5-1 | ASSSHLTSGMNTGELF
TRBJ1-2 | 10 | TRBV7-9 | ASSLGSRGYT
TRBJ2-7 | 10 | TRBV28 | ASSLTGYEQY
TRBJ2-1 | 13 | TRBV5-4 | ASSRLQGRDNEQF
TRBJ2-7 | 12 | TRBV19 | ASSRGAGTYEQY
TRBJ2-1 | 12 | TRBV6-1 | ASSERTGGLEQF
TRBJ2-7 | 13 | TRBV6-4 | ASAAWAGVGYEQY
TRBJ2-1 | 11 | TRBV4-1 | ASSRGGYNEQF
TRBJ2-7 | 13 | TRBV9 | ASSETGTGEYEQY
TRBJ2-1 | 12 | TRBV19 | ASSFGTGGSEQF
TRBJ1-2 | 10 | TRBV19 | ASTGDYYGYT
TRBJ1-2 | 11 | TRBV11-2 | ASSRGQGDGYT
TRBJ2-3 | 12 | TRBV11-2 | ASTLGGLSDTQY
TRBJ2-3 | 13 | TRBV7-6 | ASSAYRGSTDTQY
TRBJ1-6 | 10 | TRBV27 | ASSSQLSPLH
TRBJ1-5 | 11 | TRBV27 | ASSWGRDQPQH
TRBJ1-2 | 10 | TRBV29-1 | SVEGFLGGYT
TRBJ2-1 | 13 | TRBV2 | ASSGIEGMNNEQF
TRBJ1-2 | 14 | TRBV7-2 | ASSLNRGLQSGGYT
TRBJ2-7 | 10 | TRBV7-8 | ASSADNYEQY
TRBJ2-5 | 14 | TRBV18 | ATPPQRGLNQETQY
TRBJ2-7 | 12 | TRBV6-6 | ASSGQGFSYEQY
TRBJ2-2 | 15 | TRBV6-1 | ASSESPLALGGGELF
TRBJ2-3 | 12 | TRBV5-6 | ASSYQGAADTQY
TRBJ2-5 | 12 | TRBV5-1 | ASSLGGWQETQY
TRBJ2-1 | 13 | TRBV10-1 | ASSADRDSYNEQF
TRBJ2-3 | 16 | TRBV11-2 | ASSLDRDRGRSTDTQY
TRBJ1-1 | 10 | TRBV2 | AQGRGDTEAF
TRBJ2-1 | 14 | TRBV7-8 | ASSLAGTGAYNEQF
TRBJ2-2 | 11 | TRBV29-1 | SARDRNTGELF
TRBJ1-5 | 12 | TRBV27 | ASSLDRGTQPQH
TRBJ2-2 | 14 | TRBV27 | ASTPFGTGNTGELF
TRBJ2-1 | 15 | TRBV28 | ASSSRLAGDRYNEQF
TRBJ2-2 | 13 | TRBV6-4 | ASSVGTTNTGELF
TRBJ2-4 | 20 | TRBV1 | TSSQDRGVLRLGGLLMNIQY